The next 8 T cell receptor beta chains were all read from a single sample in a study of human T cells and chemical hapten exposure. From the RACE reads, TCRdb called clonotypes with MiXCR, one entry per CDR3 protein. The sample has around 300,000 distinct CDR3 sequences; approximately 7.5% are singletons. This sample's time point: pre-sensitization, week 0. Treatment specified: therapeutic diphenylcyclopropenone sensitization with weekly scalp DPC. The input for sequencing was whole blood, taken in connection with sensitization to the hapten diphenylcyclopropenone (DPC). Receptors were obtained from a man aged 18 to 30 with alopecia areata. Some clones in this sample may be carry-over from other donors' samples.

The chain combines TRBV7-2 with TRBJ1-6; possibly TRBD1 for D (6 bases). This CDR3 spans 14 amino acids. Germline lookup yields CDR1 SGHTA and CDR2 FQGNSA. With 1 base removed from V and 11 bases from J, the gap between germline ends came to 12 bases. The CDR3 nucleotides read TGTGCCAGCAGCTTAGTCGGGGGGACAACACCCCTCCACTTT. It is translated as CASSLVGGTTPLHF.

This chain links TRBV4-3 with TRBJ2-3, with 9 bases lining up with TRBD2. V shed 0 bases and J 1 base; nucleotides not matched to a gene: 8. Per the germline V gene, CDR1 is LGHNA and CDR2 is YSLEER. The CDR3 totals 18 residues. The CDR3 protein is CASSQDPAGGYRTDTQYF. CDR3 in DNA: TGCGCCAGCAGCCAAGATCCAGCGGGGGGCTATCGCACAGATACGCAGTATTTT.

This clonotype was recorded a few times. The gene calls are TRBV27 and TRBJ2-3, with D uncertain. In germline, CDR1 is MNHEY, CDR2 SMNVEV (reference sequence). CDR3 length: 12 residues. Trimming stripped 6 bases from V and 2 bases from J, with 6 bases between. CDR3 region: CASSHLTDTQYF. CDR3 coding DNA: TGTGCCAGCAGCCACCTCACAGATACGCAGTATTTT.

This clonotype appeared many times. CDR3 sequence reads: CASSFSGYSNQPQHF. The CDR3 coding sequence is TGTGCCAGCAGTTTTTCGGGGTATAGCAATCAGCCCCAGCATTTT. The chain employs TRBV12-3 or TRBV12-4 and TRBJ1-5; D gene unclear. The CDR3 consists of 15 residues. The V gene lost 3 bases and the J gene lost 0 bases, with 9 bases spanning the gap.

V usage is TRBV7-2 and J usage is TRBJ2-4; perhaps D is TRBD1 or TRBD2 (5 bases each). CDR1 and CDR2 (germline): SGHTA, FQGNSA. The CDR3 extends over 17 amino acids. V shed 1 base and J shed 0 bases, with 13 bases lying between them. This CDR3 is CASSLGGLEGAKNIQYF. The CDR3, as DNA: TGTGCCAGCAGCTTAGGGGGCCTTGAGGGAGCCAAAAACATTCAGTACTTC. The full variable domain, its missing parts supplied by reference TRBV7-2 and TRBJ2-4, is GAGVSQSPSNKVTEKGKDVELRCDPISGHTALYWYRQSLGQGLEFLIYFQGNSAPDKSGLPSDRFSAERTGGSVSTLTIQRTQQEDSAVYLCASSLGGLEGAKNIQYFGAGTRLSVL.

This clonotype has more than one count but fewer than ten. This chain joins TRBV7-2 and TRBJ2-3; 7 bases fit TRBD1. J gave up 0 bases and V 3 bases, and 3 bases lay outside the gene matches. CDR3 length: 15 residues. Per the germline V gene, CDR1 is SGHTA and CDR2 is FQGNSA. The CDR3 DNA reads TGTGCCAGCAGCTTTGACAGGGCAAGCACAGATACGCAGTATTTT. Protein product: CASSFDRASTDTQYF.

The table lists this clonotype with many counts. V is TRBV24-1 and J is TRBJ2-1; unclear D gene. Germline assignment: CDR1 KGHDR and CDR2 SFDVKD. Trimming stripped 0 bases from V and 6 bases from J, with 5 bases between. The CDR3 sequence is 13 residues long. Written as DNA, the CDR3 is TGTGCCACCAGTGATTTGGGGCGCAATGAGCAGTTCTTC. Amino acid sequence: CATSDLGRNEQFF.

This clonotype was observed a handful of times. The chain combines TRBV2 with TRBJ2-7; D is undetermined. Germline V gene lookup returns CDR1 SNHLY and CDR2 FYNNEI. V lost 2 bases and J lost 0, with 8 bases in between. This CDR3 has 14 residues. DNA for the CDR3: TGTGCCAGCAGTGAACGTATGGACTCCTACGAGCAGTACGTC. It codes for CASSERMDSYEQYV.